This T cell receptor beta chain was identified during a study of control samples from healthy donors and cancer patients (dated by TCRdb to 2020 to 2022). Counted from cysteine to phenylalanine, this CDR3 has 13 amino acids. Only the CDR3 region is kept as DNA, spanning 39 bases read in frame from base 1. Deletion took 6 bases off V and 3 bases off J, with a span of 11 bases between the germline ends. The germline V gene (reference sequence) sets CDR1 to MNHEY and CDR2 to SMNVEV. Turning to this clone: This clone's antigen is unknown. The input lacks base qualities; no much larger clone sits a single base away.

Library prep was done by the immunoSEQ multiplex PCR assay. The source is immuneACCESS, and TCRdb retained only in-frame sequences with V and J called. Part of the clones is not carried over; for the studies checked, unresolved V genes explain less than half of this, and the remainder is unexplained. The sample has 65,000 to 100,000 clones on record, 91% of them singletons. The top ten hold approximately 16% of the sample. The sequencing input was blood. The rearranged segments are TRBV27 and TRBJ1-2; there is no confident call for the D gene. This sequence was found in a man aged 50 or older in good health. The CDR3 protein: CASSPAGHYGYTF. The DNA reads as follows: TGTGCCAGCAGCCCGGCGGGCCACTATGGCTACACCTTC.